Below, 2 T cell receptor beta chains from the same sample are listed, as sequenced in a study of tumor-infiltrating lymphocytes in primary liver carcinoma. A primer matching the constant region was used to make TCR beta cDNA from about 500 ng of total RNA. Nested multiplex PCR, run for three rounds with slightly modified ARM-PCR, yielded TCR beta libraries. The first two PCR rounds, roughly 9 cycles each, used TRBV1-TRBV30 forward primers and a C-beta reverse primer. TCRdb independently ran MiXCR on the multiplex PCR reads; one entry per CDR3 protein. The data show a few hundred thousand distinct CDR3 sequences, nearly 60% seen once. RNA isolated from unsorted whole blood supplied the blood RNA, with germline DNA also extracted. Input material: peripheral blood. The source of these receptors is a woman in her 30s with primary liver carcinoma and hepatitis B virus infection.

As concerns this clonotype: The final CDR3 position lacks the conserved phenylalanine or tryptophan, pointing to a likely read error. This chain uses TRBV7-9 with TRBJ1-1, with D hard to call. CDR1 is SEHNR and CDR2 is FQNEAQ in the germline V gene (reference sequence). V lost 7 bases to trimming and J lost 7 bases, with 16 bases between them. This CDR3 is built from 13 residues. CDR3 sequence reads: CASILLSGDEAFY. CDR3 sequence (DNA): TGTGCCAGCATCCTACTGAGTGGGGATGAAGCTTTCTAT.

As to this clonotype: One junction end disagrees with the germline gene, perhaps due to a read error. The chain employs TRBV11-3 and TRBJ1-1, with D uncertain. Per germline, CDR1 SGHNT and CDR2 YENEEA. The CDR3 totals 11 residues. The CDR3 DNA reads TGTCCCAGTCAGAATGAGAGTGAAGCTTTCTTT. This encodes CPSQNESEAFF.